This T cell receptor (beta chain) was sequenced in a study of T cell responses to AZD1222 COVID-19 vaccine. Study results and caveats: Reportedly, nearly half the spike-specific TCRs target unmutated variant regions. Spike was spanned by vaccine-associated CD4 TCRs, which were dominant at 160-218 and 743-854. A mostly white British donor set with more females was recruited, and clonal diversity was possibly underestimated.

This clone appeared a single time. What it binds is not known. This CDR3 is built from 13 residues. CDR1 is ENHRY and CDR2 is SYGVKD in the germline V gene. The V end lost 4 bases, the J end lost 2 bases, and 8 bases lay between the germline ends. Sequenced by immunoSEQ multiplex PCR; TCRdb stores in-frame clones only, minus some. The sample yields roughly 130,000 clones, under 95% seen once. The source of this sequence is an adult who received the MenACWY meningococcal vaccine as a control. The rearrangement links TRBV10-3 to TRBJ1-2; D gene ambiguous. The material was peripheral blood, obtained 28 days after the second dose of the MenACWY control vaccine. The CDR3 nucleotides are TGTGCCATCAGTGTCGAGGGAAACTATGGCTACACCTTC. It specifies CAISVEGNYGYTF.